This T cell receptor beta chain was documented in a study of CXCR3-negative and CXCR3-positive naive CD8 T cells. Study conclusions and caveats: Comparably high diversity was seen in both naive subsets, and much lower diversity in memory CD8+ cells. Cryopreserved cells showed partially decreased CXCR3 expression, and most assays used fresh PBMCs. More hydrophobic TRB CDR3s were found in CXCR3-positive naive cells than in CXCR3-negative naive cells.

A note on this clonotype: The antigen is not known.

Through 5' RACE with UMI labels, the TRB cDNA libraries were prepared. Following a re-call of the 5' RACE reads, TCRdb has one entry per CDR3 protein and lacks DNA. Its table lists 65,000 to 75,000 distinct CDR3 sequences. CDR3 length: 15 residues. Germline assignment: CDR1 LNHNV and CDR2 YYDKDF (reference sequence). CD45RO-CCR7+CD27+CD95- defined naive CD8+ T cells. The clonotype originates from a human donor in good health. Some clones in this sample may be carry-over from other donors' samples. The sequencing input was naive CXCR3- CD8+ T cells from blood. This sample's subset: CD45RO-CCR7+CD27+CD95- naive CD8+ T cells lacking CXCR3 (TNR3-). This sequence joins TRBV15 and TRBJ2-2; checking the TCRdb D call of TRBD1 is not possible without DNA. Here the CDR3 reads CATSRRDINTGELFF.